This entry is about one TCR beta chain. Its antigen is unidentified. The method was immunoSEQ multiplex PCR; TCRdb's version includes in-frame clones alone and lacks a portion of them. The sample has more than 80,000 clones, 70% to 90% seen once. These data are taken from a study of T cell responses to AZD1222 COVID-19 vaccine. Study at large: Analysis merged second doses at about 4 or about 12 weeks.

The CDR3 covers 15 residues. V shed 8 bases and J 6 bases; nucleotides not matched to a gene: 7. In germline, CDR1 is MDHEN, CDR2 SYDVKM. Study-level findings and limits: White British people made up most donors, females outnumbered males, and clonal diversity was possibly underestimated. Vaccine-related CD4 TCRs covered spike, predominating at 160-218 and 743-854.

The V and J genes are TRBV28 and TRBJ1-6; the match to TRBD1 covers 10 bases. Material: peripheral blood, obtained on day 0 of AZD1222 vaccination. This clonotype originated in an adult in good health. The CDR3 coding sequence is TGTGCCAGCTCCGGACAGGGGGTCATTAATTCACCCCTCCACTTT. Its translation: CASSGQGVINSPLHF.